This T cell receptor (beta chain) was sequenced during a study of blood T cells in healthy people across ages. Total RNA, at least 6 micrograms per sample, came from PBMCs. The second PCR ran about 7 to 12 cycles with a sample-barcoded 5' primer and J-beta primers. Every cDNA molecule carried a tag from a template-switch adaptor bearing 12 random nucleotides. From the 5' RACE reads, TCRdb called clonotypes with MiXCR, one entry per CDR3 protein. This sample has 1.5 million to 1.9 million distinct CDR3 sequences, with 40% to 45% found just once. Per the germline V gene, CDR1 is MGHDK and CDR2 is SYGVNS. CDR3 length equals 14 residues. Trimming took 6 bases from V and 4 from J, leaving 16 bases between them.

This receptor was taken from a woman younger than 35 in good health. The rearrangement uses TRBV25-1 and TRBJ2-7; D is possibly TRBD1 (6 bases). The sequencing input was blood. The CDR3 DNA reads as TGTGCCAGCAGACCCACACAGGGTGGTTACGAGCAGTACTTC. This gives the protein CASRPTQGGYEQYF.